This T cell receptor (beta chain) stems from a study of CD8+CD57+ T cells in acquired aplastic anemia. The study's findings and limits: Around 29 CD8+ CDR3 sequences were shared between patients and controls. CD8+ Simpson's diversity showed no significant patient-control difference.

This clonotype was found a few times. Its target is unknown. Genomic DNA templated the TCR beta VDJ and CDR3 profiling. One entry per CDR3 protein results from TCRdb running MiXCR on the reads. This sample carries 450,000 to 600,000 distinct CDR3 sequences, around 30% of them seen once, and the ten largest clones take around 0.82%. Patients included in sequencing had previously demonstrated CD8+CD57+ cell expansion by flow cytometry. Severe acquired aplastic anemia was present in every patient. V was clipped by 0 bases and J by 8 bases, with 10 bases between them. CDR1 and CDR2 from the germline V gene are LNHNV and YYDKDF (reference sequence). This CDR3 region has 13 residues.

The sample consisted of sorted CD4+, CD8+, or CD8+CD57+ T cells (not recorded which) from PBMCs. The chain uses TRBV15 and TRBJ1-2, with a tentative D call TRBD1 (5 bases). The receptor was derived from a human donor with aplastic anemia. Written as DNA, the CDR3 is TGTGCCACCAGCAGAGAGGGGGGTAAGGGCTACACCTTC. Translated: CATSREGGKGYTF.